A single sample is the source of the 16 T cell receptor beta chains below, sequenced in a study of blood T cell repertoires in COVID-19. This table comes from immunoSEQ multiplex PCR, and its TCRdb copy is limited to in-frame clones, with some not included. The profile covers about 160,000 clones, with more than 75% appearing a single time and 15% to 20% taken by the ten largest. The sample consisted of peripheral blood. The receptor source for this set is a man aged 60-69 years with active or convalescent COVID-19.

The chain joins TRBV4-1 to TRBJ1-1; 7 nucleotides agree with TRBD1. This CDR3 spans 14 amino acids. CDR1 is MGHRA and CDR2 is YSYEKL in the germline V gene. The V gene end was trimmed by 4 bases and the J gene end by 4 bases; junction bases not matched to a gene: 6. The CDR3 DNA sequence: TGCGCCAGCAGCCGCGGACAGGAGGGCACTGAAGCTTTCTTT. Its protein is CASSRGQEGTEAFF.

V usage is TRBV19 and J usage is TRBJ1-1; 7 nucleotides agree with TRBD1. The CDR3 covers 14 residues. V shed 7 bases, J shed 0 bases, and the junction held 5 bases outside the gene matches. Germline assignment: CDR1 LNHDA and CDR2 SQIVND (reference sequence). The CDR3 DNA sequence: TGTGCCAGTATCCCGGACAGGTTGAACACTGAAGCTTTCTTT. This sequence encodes CASIPDRLNTEAFF.

This CDR3 is CASSFLTSGEETQYF. The CDR3 nucleotides read TGCGCCAGCAGCTTCCTGACTAGCGGGGAAGAGACCCAGTACTTC. The V and J genes are TRBV5-1 and TRBJ2-5; 11 bases align to TRBD2. This CDR3 region has 15 residues. J was trimmed by 3 bases and V by 2 bases; bases with no gene match: 3. The germline CDR1 and CDR2 sequences are SGHRS and YFSETQ. Variable domain in full (rest from reference TRBV5-1 and TRBJ2-5): KAGVTQTPRYLIKTRGQQVTLSCSPISGHRSVSWYQQTPGQGLQFLFEYFSETQRNKGNFPGRFSGRQFSNSRSEMNVSTLELGDSALYLCASSFLTSGEETQYFGPGTRLLVL.

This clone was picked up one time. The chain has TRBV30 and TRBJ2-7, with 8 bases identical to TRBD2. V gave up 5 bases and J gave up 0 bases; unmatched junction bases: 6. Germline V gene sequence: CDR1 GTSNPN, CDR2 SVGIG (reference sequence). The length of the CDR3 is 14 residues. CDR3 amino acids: CAWLPSGSSYEQYF. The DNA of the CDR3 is TGTGCCTGGTTGCCGAGCGGGAGCTCCTACGAGCAGTACTTC.

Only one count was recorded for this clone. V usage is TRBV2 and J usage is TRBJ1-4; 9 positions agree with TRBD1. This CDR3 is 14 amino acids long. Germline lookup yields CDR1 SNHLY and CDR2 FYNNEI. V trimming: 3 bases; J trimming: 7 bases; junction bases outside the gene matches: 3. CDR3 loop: CASSEGTGTEKLFF. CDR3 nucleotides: TGTGCCAGCAGTGAGGGGACAGGGACTGAAAAACTGTTTTTT.

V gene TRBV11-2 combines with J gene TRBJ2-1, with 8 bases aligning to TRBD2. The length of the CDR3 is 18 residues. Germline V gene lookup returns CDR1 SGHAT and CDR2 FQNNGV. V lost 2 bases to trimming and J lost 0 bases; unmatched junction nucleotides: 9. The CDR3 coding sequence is TGTGCCAGCAGCTTATTCGGGGGGGGAATGGGCTCCTACAATGAGCAGTTCTTC. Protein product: CASSLFGGGMGSYNEQFF.

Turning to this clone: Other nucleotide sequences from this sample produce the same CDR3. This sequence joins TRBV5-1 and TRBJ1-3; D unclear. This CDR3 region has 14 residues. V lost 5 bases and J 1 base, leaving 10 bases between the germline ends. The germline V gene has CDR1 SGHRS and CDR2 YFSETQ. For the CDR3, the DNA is TGCGCCAGCAGACCGATCAGTTCTGGAAACACCATATATTTT. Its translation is CASRPISSGNTIYF.

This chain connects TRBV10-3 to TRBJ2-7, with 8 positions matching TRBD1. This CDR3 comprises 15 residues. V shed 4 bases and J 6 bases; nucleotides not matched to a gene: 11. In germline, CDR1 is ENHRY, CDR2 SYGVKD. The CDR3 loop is CAISAGQVTFFEQYF. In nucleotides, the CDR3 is TGTGCCATCAGTGCGGGACAGGTTACCTTTTTCGAGCAGTACTTC.

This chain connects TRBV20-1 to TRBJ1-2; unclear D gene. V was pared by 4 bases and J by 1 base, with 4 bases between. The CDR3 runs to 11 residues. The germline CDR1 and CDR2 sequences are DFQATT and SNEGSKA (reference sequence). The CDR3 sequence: CSAKHNYGYTF. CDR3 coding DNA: TGCAGTGCTAAGCATAACTATGGCTACACCTTC.

CDR3 sequence (DNA): TGCGCCAGCAGTTCCGGGACTAGCCTCGAGATCGAGCAGTACTTC. The encoded protein is CASSSGTSLEIEQYF. The V and J genes are TRBV10-2 and TRBJ2-7; 9 nucleotides match TRBD2. This CDR3 is 15 amino acids long. Germline-derived CDR1 and CDR2 are WSHSY and SAAADI. V gave up 5 bases and J gave up 6 bases; unmatched junction bases: 11.

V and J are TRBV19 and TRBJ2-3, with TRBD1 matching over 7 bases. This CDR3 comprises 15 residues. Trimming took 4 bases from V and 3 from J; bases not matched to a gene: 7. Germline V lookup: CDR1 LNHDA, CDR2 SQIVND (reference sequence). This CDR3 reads CASSRQTGPTDTQYF. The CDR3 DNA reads TGTGCCAGTAGTAGACAGACAGGGCCGACAGATACGCAGTATTTT.

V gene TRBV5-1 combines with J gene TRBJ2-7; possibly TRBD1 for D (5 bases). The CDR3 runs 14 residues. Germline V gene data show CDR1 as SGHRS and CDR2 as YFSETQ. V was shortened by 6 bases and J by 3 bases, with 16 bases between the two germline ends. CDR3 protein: CASTPRQGYYEQYF. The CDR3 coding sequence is TGCGCCAGCACCCCCCGGCAGGGATACTACGAGCAGTACTTC.

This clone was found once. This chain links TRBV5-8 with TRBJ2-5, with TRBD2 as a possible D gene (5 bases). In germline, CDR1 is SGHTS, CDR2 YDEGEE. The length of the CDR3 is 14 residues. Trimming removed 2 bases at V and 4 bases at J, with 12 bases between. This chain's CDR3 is CASSLGLAGETQYF. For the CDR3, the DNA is TGTGCCAGCAGCTTAGGACTGGCAGGAGAGACCCAGTACTTC.

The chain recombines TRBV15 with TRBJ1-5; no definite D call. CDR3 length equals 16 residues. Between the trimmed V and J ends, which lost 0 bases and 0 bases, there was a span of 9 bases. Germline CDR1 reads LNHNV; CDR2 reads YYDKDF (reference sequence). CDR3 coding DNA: TGTGCCACCAGCAGAGATAGAGGGTTTAGCAATCAGCCCCAGCATTTT. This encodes CATSRDRGFSNQPQHF.

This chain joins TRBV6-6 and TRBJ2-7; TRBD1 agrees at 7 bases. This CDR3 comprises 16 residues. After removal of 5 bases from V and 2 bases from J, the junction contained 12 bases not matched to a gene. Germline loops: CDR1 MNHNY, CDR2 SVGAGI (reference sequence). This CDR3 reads CASSRATGANPYEQYF. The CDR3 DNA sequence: TGTGCCAGCAGTCGAGCAACAGGGGCCAATCCCTACGAGCAGTACTTC.

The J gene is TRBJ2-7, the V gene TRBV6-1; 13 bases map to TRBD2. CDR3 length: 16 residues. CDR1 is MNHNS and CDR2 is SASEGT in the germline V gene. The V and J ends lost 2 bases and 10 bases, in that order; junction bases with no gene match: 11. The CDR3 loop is CASSENPPTSGGAQYF. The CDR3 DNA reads TGTGCCAGCAGTGAAAACCCACCTACTAGCGGGGGGGCCCAGTACTTC.